The sequence of this T cell receptor (beta chain) was determined in a study of cytomegalovirus exposure and HLA in healthy donors. With regard to this clone: What it binds is not known.

This PCR relied on a set of 60 Vbeta primers and 13 Jbeta primers. Clones were read by immunoSEQ multiplex PCR, and TCRdb kept only the in-frame ones, dropping some. Altogether some 180,000 clones are present, just over 75% being singletons, with the ten largest covering about 4%. Study-wide points: Rarity characterized most TCR sequences, yet some public TCRs appeared in many donors. Presence/absence analyses rested on an assumption that sequencing depth was roughly uniform across donors. One variant, a missense change in DCLRE1C, was linked in a later analysis to TCR beta V- and J-gene trimming.

With 5 bases removed from V and 3 bases from J, the gap between germline ends came to 11 bases. The germline gives CDR1 SGHNT, CDR2 YENEEA. The CDR3 runs 13 residues. The clonotype was recovered from a woman aged 60-70 years in good health and CMV-seropositive. The sample was PBMCs. The genes are TRBV11-3 and TRBJ2-7, with a tentative D call TRBD1 (6 bases). In nucleotides, the CDR3 is TGTGCCAGCAGCCCCGCACAGGGCTACGAGCAGTACTTC. Its translation is CASSPAQGYEQYF.